These 16 T cell receptor beta chains came from one sample sequenced in a study of OX40 agonist ivuxolimab in advanced cancers. Profiled with immunoSEQ multiplex PCR; TCRdb holds only in-frame clones, not every one. The table records around 82,000 clones, around 88% of them present only once. This specimen was CD4+ or CD8+ T cells sorted from blood, taken in a trial of the OX40 agonist ivuxolimab. Receptors originate from an adult with an advanced solid tumor such as melanoma, head and neck, liver or kidney cancer.

This clone was picked up one time. The chain has TRBV7-2 and TRBJ2-2, with 15 bases matching TRBD2. Germline V gives CDR1 SGHTA, CDR2 FQGNSA. Trimming at V came to 6 bases and at J to 7 bases, leaving 6 bases not matched to a gene. The CDR3 is 16 residues long. The CDR3 coding sequence is TGTGCCAGCAGGTGGACTAGCGGGAGGGCCGACGGGGAGCTGTTTTTT. Its protein is CASRWTSGRADGELFF. Filled out from reference TRBV7-2 and TRBJ2-2, the complete variable domain reads GAGVSQSPSNKVTEKGKDVELRCDPISGHTALYWYRQSLGQGLEFLIYFQGNSAPDKSGLPSDRFSAERTGGSVSTLTIQRTQQEDSAVYLCASRWTSGRADGELFFGEGSRLTVL.

This clone appeared a few times. The gene calls are TRBV30 and TRBJ1-5; 7 bases fit TRBD1. Germline V gene sequence: CDR1 GTSNPN, CDR2 SVGIG (reference sequence). This CDR3 contains 12 residues. V lost 8 bases to trimming and J lost 9 bases; unmatched junction nucleotides: 10. The DNA for the CDR3 is TGTGCCGCCCGACAGGGACTGGGGCCCCAGCATTTT. Translating gives CAARQGLGPQHF.

The V call is TRBV5-4, the J call TRBJ2-7; perhaps TRBD2 as D (5 bases). Germline V gene data show CDR1 as SGHNT and CDR2 as YYREEE (reference sequence). The CDR3 has 14 residues. Trimming cost V 5 bases and J 2 bases, with 14 bases left between them. DNA of the CDR3: TGTGCCAGCAGTCGTGTGGGAGTCCCCTACGAGCAGTACTTC. Translating gives CASSRVGVPYEQYF.

CDR3 nucleotide sequence: TGTGCCAGCAGTCCCGAGGGGGGTGGGACTGAAGCTTTCTTT. Its translation is CASSPEGGGTEAFF. This chain uses TRBV27 with TRBJ1-1; maybe TRBD1 (6 bases). The V and J ends lost 5 bases and 5 bases respectively, with 15 bases between them. Germline values: CDR1 MNHEY, CDR2 SMNVEV (reference sequence). The CDR3 totals 14 residues.

This chain connects TRBV30 to TRBJ1-3; no firm D call. Germline V gene data show CDR1 as GTSNPN and CDR2 as SVGIG (reference sequence). This CDR3 spans 12 amino acids. Deletions cut 3 bases from V and 1 base from J, with 4 bases between. The CDR3 is CAWRESGNTIYF. The CDR3 DNA reads as TGTGCCTGGAGAGAGTCTGGAAACACCATATATTTT.

The chain joins TRBV28 to TRBJ1-1; TRBD1 aligns across 7 bases. Germline V gene sequence: CDR1 MDHEN, CDR2 SYDVKM. There are 15 residues in the CDR3. V trimming: 2 bases; J trimming: 10 bases; junction bases outside the gene matches: 13. The CDR3 DNA reads TGTGCCAGCAGTTTAGCCGGGACAGCTCCTGGTGGAGCTTTCTTT. Residues: CASSLAGTAPGGAFF.

J is TRBJ1-2 and V is TRBV30; D uncertain. CDR1 and CDR2 from the germline V gene are GTSNPN and SVGIG (reference sequence). Trimming stripped 0 bases from V and 4 bases from J, with 9 bases between. The CDR3 runs to 13 residues. The chain's CDR3 is CAWSVLQAYGYTF. Written as DNA, the CDR3 is TGTGCCTGGAGTGTATTGCAGGCCTATGGCTACACCTTC.

The chain employs TRBV19 and TRBJ1-5; D gene ambiguous. Germline assignment: CDR1 LNHDA and CDR2 SQIVND (reference sequence). The CDR3 extends over 12 amino acids. Deletions cut 8 bases from V and 2 bases from J, with 7 bases between. The CDR3 DNA reads as TGTGCCAGTGCCGCGGGCAATCAGCCCCAGCATTTT. Amino acids: CASAAGNQPQHF.

The table lists this clone with a count of one. This chain joins TRBV9 and TRBJ2-3; 8 bases agree with TRBD2. Trimming at V came to 3 bases and at J to 2 bases, leaving 5 bases not matched to a gene. Germline assignment: CDR1 SGDLS and CDR2 YYNGEE. This CDR3 region has 15 residues. In DNA, the CDR3 is TGTGCCAGCAGCGCCGGGAGGGGAGACACAGATACGCAGTATTTT. It specifies CASSAGRGDTDTQYF.

The chain is built from TRBV19 and TRBJ1-5; D is ambiguous. CDR1 is LNHDA, CDR2 SQIVND, per germline (reference sequence). V was cut by 9 bases and J by 4 bases, with 10 bases left in between. This CDR3 comprises 12 residues. Written as DNA, the CDR3 is TGTGCCAGCCGCCGGCAAAATCAGCCCCAGCATTTT. This translates into CASRRQNQPQHF.

The chain recombines TRBV7-9 with TRBJ1-5, with a weak D call TRBD1 (5 bases). V was cut by 6 bases and J by 4 bases, with 10 bases left in between. CDR1 is SEHNR and CDR2 is FQNEAQ in the germline V gene (reference sequence). CDR3 size: 13 residues. The CDR3 reads CASSRDSNQPQHF. Here the CDR3 DNA reads TGTGCCAGCAGTCGTGACAGTAATCAGCCCCAGCATTTT.

The chain is built from TRBV5-1 and TRBJ2-3, with a weak D call TRBD2 (6 bases). The V gene lost 0 bases and the J gene lost 2 bases, with 16 bases spanning the gap. Germline V gene sequence: CDR1 SGHRS, CDR2 YFSETQ. The length of the CDR3 is 17 residues. The CDR3 DNA reads TGCGCCAGCAGCTTGGCCTTGGTAGCGGTTGTCACAGATACGCAGTATTTT. This gives the protein CASSLALVAVVTDTQYF.

This chain joins TRBV4-3 and TRBJ2-2; perhaps TRBD2 as D (6 bases). The germline gives CDR1 LGHNA, CDR2 YSLEER. V was cut by 0 bases and J by 6 bases, with 11 bases left in between. There are 15 residues in the CDR3. The CDR3: CASSQDFGGAGELFF. The CDR3 nucleotides read TGCGCCAGCAGCCAAGATTTCGGCGGGGCCGGGGAGCTGTTTTTT.

The rearrangement joins TRBV7-2 to TRBJ2-3; perhaps TRBD2 as D (5 bases). This CDR3 is 15 amino acids long. Germline-derived CDR1 and CDR2 are SGHTA and FQGNSA. Deletions cut 7 bases from V and 1 base from J, with 15 bases between. The CDR3 coding sequence is TGTGCCAGCAACCTCCGAGCGGCTGGCACAGATACGCAGTATTTT. It specifies CASNLRAAGTDTQYF. Variable domain in full (rest from reference TRBV7-2 and TRBJ2-3): GAGVSQSPSNKVTEKGKDVELRCDPISGHTALYWYRQSLGQGLEFLIYFQGNSAPDKSGLPSDRFSAERTGGSVSTLTIQRTQQEDSAVYLCASNLRAAGTDTQYFGPGTRLTVL.

This sequence joins TRBV7-2 and TRBJ2-1; 10 nucleotides line up with TRBD1. This CDR3 is 15 amino acids long. Per the germline V gene, CDR1 is SGHTA and CDR2 is FQGNSA. V lost 5 bases and J lost 2; bases outside the gene matches: 3. CDR3 sequence: CASSPDRGPYNEQFF. The CDR3 DNA reads TGTGCCAGCAGCCCCGACAGGGGGCCCTACAATGAGCAGTTCTTC.

V usage is TRBV7-2 and J usage is TRBJ2-2; D perhaps matches TRBD2 (5 bases). The germline V gene has CDR1 SGHTA and CDR2 FQGNSA. The length of the CDR3 is 14 residues. Trimming left V 5 bases short and J 6 bases short, with 13 bases between. The CDR3 bases are TGTGCCAGCAGCCCCGGACTGGTGGCCGGGGAGCTGTTTTTT. It encodes CASSPGLVAGELFF.